This T cell receptor (beta chain) is from a study of circulating CD8 cells and anti-PD-1 response in melanoma. Background on the study: Every 2 weeks, patients got 3 mg/kg nivolumab intravenously. Anti-PD-1 was first-line therapy for about 55% of the 13 patients. Overall study findings and caveats: Some patients were treatment-naive; others were previously treated. Diversity ranked highest in DNEG and lowest in TIGIT subsets.

Only a few counts were recorded for this clonotype. Its antigen is as yet unknown. A much larger clone lies one base from this, so it may be a read error. This CDR3 contains 15 residues. CDR1 and CDR2 (germline): SQVTM, ANQGSEA. Sorting of live CD3+CD8+TCRalphabeta+ cells by PD-1 and/or TIGIT gave four subsets. Each library started from roughly 15 ng of total RNA using the QIAseq Immune Repertoire TCR panel. TCRdb re-called the reads through MiXCR, storing one row per CDR3 protein. The data hold 490 or so distinct CDR3 sequences, with under 10% observed a single time. This TCR derives from a human donor with melanoma. The genes are TRBV29-1 and TRBJ2-1; D tentatively reads TRBD1 or TRBD2 (5 bases each). This material consisted of CD8+ T cells from PBMCs, taken at baseline or after one month of anti-PD-1 therapy (not recorded which). In DNA, the CDR3 is TGCGGCGTTGAAGATTGGGGCCAGGGAGACAATGAGCTGTTCTTC. It is translated as CGVEDWGQGDNELFF.